The entry that follows covers one T cell receptor beta chain sequence. The antigen remains unidentified. This sample was included in a study of long-term antiretroviral therapy in people with HIV. Study-level findings and limits: The ART regimens used between about 2004 and 2018 may be less effective than current ones. Versus controls, repertoires in people with HIV had narrower CDR3 length ranges.

This CDR3 has 15 residues. Germline trimming cut 3 bases from V and 4 bases from J; bases unmatched to any gene: 6. Germline V gene lookup returns CDR1 LGHNT and CDR2 FRNRAP. With survey level as its setting, the immunoSEQ assay was v3.0. Method: immunoSEQ multiplex PCR; TCRdb's copy keeps in-frame clones and lacks some. Altogether around 19,000 clones are present, over 70% being singletons, with the ten largest covering roughly 15%. Treatment for every participant with HIV took place in the United States. Sequencing used unsorted PBMCs, obtained 2.9 years after starting antiretroviral therapy. The clonotype was recovered from a woman in her twenties or thirties with HIV. The chain has TRBV12-5 and TRBJ1-5, with 7 positions matching TRBD1. Here the CDR3 DNA reads TGTGCTAGTGGTTTCACAGGGGCAACGAATCAGCCCCAGCATTTT. It is translated as CASGFTGATNQPQHF.